This T cell receptor (beta chain) was obtained from a study of T cell responses to AZD1222 COVID-19 vaccine. TCRdb keeps only in-frame clones here, not all; method: immunoSEQ multiplex PCR. The repertoire holds 200,000 to 250,000 clones, roughly 94% seen once, with over 1.5% in the top ten. The material was peripheral blood, obtained 28 days after the second dose of the MenACWY control vaccine. The sequence was obtained from an adult who received the MenACWY meningococcal vaccine as a control.

DNA for the CDR3: TGTGCCAGCAGTTTACCCACAGGGGTCACTGAAGCTTTCTTT. Translating it yields CASSLPTGVTEAFF. The V and J genes are TRBV28 and TRBJ1-1, with 7 bases identical to TRBD1. This CDR3 contains 14 residues. Germline values: CDR1 MDHEN, CDR2 SYDVKM. The junction had 4 bases not matched to a gene; V was cut back by 2 bases and J by 4 bases. The variable domain in full, completed from reference TRBV28 and TRBJ1-1, reads DVKVTQSSRYLVKRTGEKVFLECVQDMDHENMFWYRQDPGLGLRLIYFSYDVKMKEKGDIPEGYSVSREKKERFSLILESASTNQTSMYLCASSLPTGVTEAFFGQGTRLTVV.